This entry lists 10 T cell receptor beta chains sequenced from one sample in a study of CXCR3-negative and CXCR3-positive naive CD8 T cells. All TRB cDNA libraries came from 5' RACE performed with UMI labels. TCRdb re-analyzed the 5' RACE reads; it lists each CDR3 protein once, without DNA. Across tens of thousands of distinct CDR3 sequences, the top ten clones capture approximately 1.5% of the sample. What was sequenced was naive CXCR3- CD8+ T cells from blood. Subset here: CD45RO-CCR7+CD27+CD95- naive CD8+ T cells lacking CXCR3 (TNR3-). These receptors all stem from a human donor in good health. Some clones in this sample may be carry-over from other donors' samples.

The J gene is TRBJ1-1, the V gene TRBV7-9; TCRdb's D call of TRBD1 is untestable without DNA. In germline, CDR1 is SEHNR, CDR2 FQNEAQ (reference sequence). This CDR3 comprises 15 residues. The CDR3 loop reads CASSSRTGENTEAFF. The full variable domain, its missing parts supplied by reference TRBV7-9 and TRBJ1-1, is DTGVSQNPRHKITKRGQNVTFRCDPISEHNRLYWYRQTLGQGPEFLTYFQNEAQLEKSRLLSDRFSAERPKGSFSTLEIQRTEQGDSAMYLCASSSRTGENTEAFFGQGTRLTVV.

The chain has TRBV28 and TRBJ2-3. The CDR3 sequence is 17 residues long. Germline V CDR1 and CDR2: MDHEN, SYDVKM. CDR3 residues: CASSLPPWSASTDTQYF.

The rearrangement joins TRBV29-1 to TRBJ1-1; the TCRdb D gene call, TRBD1, has no DNA to confirm it. The CDR3 totals 11 residues. Germline V lookup: CDR1 SQVTM, CDR2 ANQGSEA. Here the CDR3 reads CSADRYTEAFF. Supplemented by reference TRBV29-1 and TRBJ1-1, the full variable domain reads SAVISQKPSRDICQRGTSLTIQCQVDSQVTMMFWYRQQPGQSLTLIATANQGSEATYESGFVIDKFPISRPNLTFSTLTVSNMSPEDSSIYLCSADRYTEAFFGQGTRLTVV.

V usage is TRBV7-2 and J usage is TRBJ2-7. Germline lookup yields CDR1 SGHTA and CDR2 FQGNSA. This CDR3 contains 13 residues. The CDR3 protein is CASSHRDSYEQYF.

The rearrangement joins TRBV29-1 to TRBJ1-1; absent DNA, TCRdb's TRBD1 call cannot be checked. The germline V gene encodes CDR1 SQVTM and CDR2 ANQGSEA. This CDR3 has 14 residues. CDR3 sequence reads: CSVPRGSKNTEAFF.

The gene calls are TRBV2 and TRBJ1-1. There are 13 residues in the CDR3. Germline CDR1 SNHLY, CDR2 FYNNEI. CDR3 loop: CASNPPRNTEAFF.

The chain uses TRBV28 and TRBJ2-4; TCRdb picks TRBD1, but there is no DNA to check that call. Germline lookup yields CDR1 MDHEN and CDR2 SYDVKM. The CDR3 runs 15 residues. CDR3 residues: CASSGQGGAKNIQYF.

The genes are TRBV18 and TRBJ2-1; no DNA is available, so the TRBD1 call from TCRdb remains unchecked. Germline V CDR1 and CDR2: KGHSH, LQKENI. The CDR3 sequence is 15 residues long. The CDR3 sequence is CASSSGQSSYNEQFF.

The chain recombines TRBV12-3 or TRBV12-4 with TRBJ1-1; TCRdb outputs TRBD1, but without DNA this stays unchecked. The CDR3 covers 13 residues. The CDR3 region is CASSPPGYTEAFF.

V and J are TRBV5-1 and TRBJ2-7. The CDR3 is 13 residues long. Looked up from germline, CDR1 is SGHRS and CDR2 is YFSETQ. CDR3 protein: CASSLDDFYEQYF.